This T cell receptor beta chain was captured by sequencing in a study of blood T cell repertoires in COVID-19 (dated by TCRdb to the early 2020s). As for the study more broadly: Samples from collaborators originated in the United States, Italy and Spain and spanned both the acute and convalescent phases of COVID-19. The prospective study material was composed of cDNA or gDNA derived from T cells, B-cell-depleted T cells, or PBMCs. The dataset comprised deeply sampled blood TCRbeta repertoires from subjects exposed to, actively infected with, or recovered from COVID-19. The repertoires were made available in a free public database intended to serve as a resource for research on the immune response to SARS-CoV-2. Samples were obtained from the ongoing ImmuneRACE study (first 160 participants) and from 1,254 subjects provided by 6 global collaborators. The sample metadata nearly always contained a de-identified subject ID, COVID-19 status, age in years and sex. Where HLA class I and class II types were available, the types were taken from metadata supplied by the sample provider, not from assay-based typing.

The study at large found these results: The quantity of clinical and demographic metadata differed by source and by participant and was supplied without curation.

Whole blood was collected in K2EDTA tubes by collaborating institutions according to the institutions' own protocols. For TCRbeta analysis, collaborators shipped samples as frozen whole blood, isolated PBMCs, or DNA extracted from either of those sample types. V and J are truncated by 3 bases and 5 bases respectively, leaving an intervening sequence of 14 bases. The CDR1 and CDR2 encoded by the germline V gene (reference sequence) are SGHNT and YYREEE. From the cysteine up to the phenylalanine, the CDR3 has a length of 14 residues. Only the CDR3 part of the read is kept: 42 bases, read in frame from the first base. TCRbeta CDR3 regions were amplified from genomic DNA using the immunoSEQ Assay, a bias-controlled multiplex PCR. On the study's bioinformatics: Within the assay, amplification of reference gene primers was used to estimate how many nucleated cells each sample contained. Sequence reads were collapsed and filtered to measure the absolute abundance of every unique TCRbeta CDR3 rearrangement. For each sample, productive Simpson clonality was calculated as the square root of Simpson's diversity index across productive rearrangements. The clones in this table, taken by TCRdb from immuneACCESS, are in-frame only. Not every clone is retained; where verified, under half of the shortfall comes from an unresolved V gene, and the cause of the rest is unknown. That table supplies the V and J calls and clone size; D and trimming were determined from the DNA. Here the sample has more than 200,000 clones; approximately 79% occur a single time. The ten largest account for more than 4.5% of the sample.

Notes on this clone: No antigen is known for it. Base quality data are lacking; no much larger clone is found one base away.

Sequencing used peripheral blood. This clonotype was obtained from a woman older than 75 with active or convalescent COVID-19. Rearrangement joined TRBV5-4 to TRBJ2-5; TRBD2 is a possible D gene, resting on 6 matching bases. The DNA sequence follows: TGTGCCAGCAGCTGGCAGGGCGGGGAGGAGACCCAGTACTTC. Its amino acids are CASSWQGGEETQYF. Joined to the reference TRBV5-4 and TRBJ2-5 proteins, this CDR3 gives the full variable domain: ETGVTQSPTHLIKTRGQQVTLRCSSQSGHNTVSWYQQALGQGPQFIFQYYREEENGRGNFPPRFSGLQFPNYSSELNVNALELDDSALYLCASSWQGGEETQYFGPGTRLLVL.